This TCR beta chain is from a study of T cell repertoires in cytomegalovirus infection. Germline-derived CDR1 and CDR2 are SNHLY and FYNNEI. Germline trimming cut 8 bases from V and 4 bases from J; bases unmatched to any gene: 9. The CDR3 totals 14 residues. TCRdb redid the calling of the reads with MiXCR, one entry per CDR3 protein. This table holds about 530,000 distinct CDR3 sequences, approximately 26% found once. The V call is TRBV2, the J call TRBJ2-3, with 7 nucleotides matching TRBD2. This TCR derives from a human donor in good health (CMV status not recorded). Some clones in this sample may be carry-over from other donors' samples. Material for sequencing was PBMCs. The CDR3 DNA sequence: TGTGCCAGCCTATACGGGGGAGGGGCAGATACGCAGTATTTT. Translating gives CASLYGGGADTQYF.